This record looks at one T cell receptor beta chain sequence and its context. TCR beta CDR3 regions were amplified from RNA transcripts. RT-PCR with HTBI primers came first, then second-round multiplex PCR. TCRdb processed the multiplex PCR reads anew with MiXCR; each CDR3 protein has one entry. The sample records 600,000 to 950,000 distinct CDR3 sequences, 40% being singletons. Lactation, pregnancy, uncontrolled infections and other autoimmune diseases were all grounds for excluding patients. Isolation of PBMCs was performed using 9 to 10 ml of fresh peripheral blood. The sample is drawn from a study of Graves' ophthalmopathy and Graves' hyperthyroidism. The CDR3 runs to 12 residues. Germline V gives CDR1 LNHNV, CDR2 YYDKDF (reference sequence). The V and J ends lost 3 bases and 4 bases respectively, with 6 bases between them.

Sample: peripheral blood. The chain uses TRBV15 and TRBJ1-2, with D unresolved. This clonotype was sampled from an adult man with Graves' ophthalmopathy. The CDR3 sequence is CATSSHSYGYTF. For the CDR3, the DNA is TGTGCCACCAGCAGTCACAGCTATGGCTACACCTTC. The complete variable domain, with remaining parts taken from reference TRBV15 and TRBJ1-2, reads DAMVIQNPRYQVTQFGKPVTLSCSQTLNHNVMYWYQQKSSQAPKLLFHYYDKDFNNEADTPDNFQSRRPNTSFCFLDIRSPGLGDTAMYLCATSSHSYGYTFGSGTRLTVV.